The present entry profiles one TCR beta chain with its context. Its target is unknown. J lost 5 bases, V lost 0 bases, and 12 bases had no gene match. Per germline, CDR1 SGHKS and CDR2 YYEKEE (reference sequence). The CDR3 runs 17 residues. Produced via immunoSEQ multiplex PCR; TCRdb's table is partial and in-frame only. The sample lists some 100,000 clones; roughly 92% were seen once. The data derive from a study of siplizumab effects on memory and regulatory T cells. Study-level points and caveats: Unstimulated subsets accounted for the mapping of only a minor share of the clones that were alloreactive. No assignable naive or memory phenotype existed for roughly 80-97% of proliferating CD4+ or CD8+ clones. Alloreactive sequences whose origin lay in unstimulated CD4+ memory cells were significantly reduced by siplizumab.

This TCR came from a human donor in good health. The chain carries TRBV5-5 and TRBJ2-5; 8 bases are shared with TRBD1. The sequenced sample was Tregs sorted from blood. CDR3 loop: CASSLVGQGRILETQYF. The CDR3 bases are TGTGCCAGCAGCTTGGTAGGACAGGGAAGGATCTTGGAGACCCAGTACTTC.